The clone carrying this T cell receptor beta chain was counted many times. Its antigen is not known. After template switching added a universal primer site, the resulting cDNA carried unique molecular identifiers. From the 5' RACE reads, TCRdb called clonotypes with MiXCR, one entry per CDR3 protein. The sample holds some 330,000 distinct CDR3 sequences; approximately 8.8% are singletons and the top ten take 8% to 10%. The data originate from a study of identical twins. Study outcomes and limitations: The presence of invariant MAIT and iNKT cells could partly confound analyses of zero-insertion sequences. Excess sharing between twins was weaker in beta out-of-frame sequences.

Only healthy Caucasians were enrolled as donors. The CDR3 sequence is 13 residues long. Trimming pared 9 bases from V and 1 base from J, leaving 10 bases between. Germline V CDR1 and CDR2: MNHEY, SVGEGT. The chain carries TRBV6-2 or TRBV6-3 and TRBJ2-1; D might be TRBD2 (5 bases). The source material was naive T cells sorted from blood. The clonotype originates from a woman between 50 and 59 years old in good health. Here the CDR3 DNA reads TGTGCCAGGGGGAGTTCGTCCTACAATGAGCAGTTCTTC. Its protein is CARGSSSYNEQFF.